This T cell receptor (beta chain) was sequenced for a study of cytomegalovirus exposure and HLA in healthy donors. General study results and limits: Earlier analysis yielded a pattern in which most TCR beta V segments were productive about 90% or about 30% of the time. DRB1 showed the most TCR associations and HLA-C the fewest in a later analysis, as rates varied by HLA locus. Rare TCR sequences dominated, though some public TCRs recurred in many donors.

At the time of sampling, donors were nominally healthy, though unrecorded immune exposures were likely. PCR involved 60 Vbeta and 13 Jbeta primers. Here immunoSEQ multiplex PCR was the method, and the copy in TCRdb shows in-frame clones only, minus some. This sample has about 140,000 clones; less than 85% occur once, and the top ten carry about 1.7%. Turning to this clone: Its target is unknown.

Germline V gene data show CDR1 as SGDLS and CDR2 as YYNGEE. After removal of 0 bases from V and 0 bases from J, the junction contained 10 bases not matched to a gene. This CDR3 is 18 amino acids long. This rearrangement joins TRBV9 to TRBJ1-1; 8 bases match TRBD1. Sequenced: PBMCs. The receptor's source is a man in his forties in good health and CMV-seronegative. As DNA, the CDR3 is TGTGCCAGCAGCGTAGTCCCCCGGGCAGGGGGCCTGAACACTGAAGCTTTCTTT. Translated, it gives CASSVVPRAGGLNTEAFF.